This paragraph reports one T cell receptor (beta chain). The antigen it recognizes is unknown. No quality values exist for individual bases; no much larger clone is one base distant. This specimen comes from a study of cytotoxic CD8 clonotypes in ibrutinib-treated CLL (dated by TCRdb to about 2021). In terms of the full investigation: The cohort was composed of 11 relapsed/refractory and roughly 16 treatment-naive patients; IGHV unmutated status was identified in around 17 patients. Responses were partial in some 24 patients and complete in 2; after median approximately 69 months follow-up, 14 stayed in remission and some twelve progressed. Samples at response were collected after a median of about 12 months of treatment, with a range of about 6 to 36 months. On average, each sample yielded 255,043 productive templates and 85,000 to 95,000 productive rearrangements. Of the 70 to 100 people in the trial, around 25 had longitudinal samples available. Cryopreserved peripheral blood mononuclear cells were obtained prior to treatment, at the time of response, and at either disease progression or sustained remission. Patients were still on ibrutinib when every remission and progressive disease sample was collected. Study-wide findings and limitations: Lymph node repertoires were not examined, and the timing of sampling was not matched between patients in sustained remission and those whose disease progressed. At ibrutinib response clonality went up, during sustained remission it held steady, and at progression it dropped back toward baseline. Baseline clonality was found to be higher than that of age-matched healthy donors and was strongly correlated with circulating CD8+ T-cell counts. Public clonotypes were rare and either contracted or stayed stable during treatment, and the rise in clonality at ibrutinib response reflected the expansion of private clonotypes.

The time point label, as the study defines it: about twelve months on ibrutinib. For TCR beta library preparation, about 2 micrograms of genomic DNA were extracted from the cryopreserved PBMCs. Longitudinal blood samples from CLL patients receiving ibrutinib monotherapy were subjected to high-throughput TCR beta sequencing. The patients were enrolled in a single-center, open-label phase 2 trial of ibrutinib monotherapy. On a MiSeq, deep resolution sequencing aimed for a depth between 1 in 1 million and 1 in 200,000 T cells, with each clonotype covered roughly 10x on average. TCR beta libraries were generated with the immunoSEQ hsTCRB Kit. Per the authors' processing: Data were analyzed with ImmunoSEQ Data Assistant and ImmunoSEQ Analyzer, with V, D and J genes assigned per IMGT definitions. Clonality was computed as one minus normalized Shannon entropy of productive rearrangement frequencies, ranging from 0 to 1. Public clonotype analysis was restricted to overrepresented clonotypes comprising at least 0.05% of each patient's repertoire. Repertoires from about a dozen age-matched healthy donors in immuneACCESS were used as clonality controls. This immuneACCESS table, as held by TCRdb, lists in-frame sequences with V and J called but not all clones. Of the missing ones, under half trace to an unresolved V gene in checked studies; the others have no known cause. Clonal size and the V and J genes are those of that table, whereas D and trimming came from the DNA. Present in this sample are 85,000 or so clones, roughly 77% of which were seen just once. More than 4.5% of the sample rests with the top ten.

Trimming takes 6 bases off V and 7 bases off J; junction bases not matched to a gene: 11. CDR1 and CDR2 are read off the germline V gene (reference sequence) as MNHNY and SVGAGI. The CDR3 sequence holds 15 residues, the cysteine and phenylalanine included. Solely the CDR3 DNA is kept, with 45 bases framed from the first base. The chain links TRBV6-6 with TRBJ2-7; TRBD1 lines up with 11 middle nucleotides. The clonotype comes from a human donor with chronic lymphocytic leukemia. Sequencing was performed on PBMCs, taken after 12 months of ibrutinib treatment. The CDR3 in this case is CASRETGTGGWEQYF. The DNA sequence follows: TGTGCCAGCAGGGAAACCGGGACAGGGGGTTGGGAGCAGTACTTC.